This is a list of T cell receptor beta chains from one sample in a study of beta chain features in type 1 diabetes. Clones were read by immunoSEQ multiplex PCR, and TCRdb kept only the in-frame ones, dropping some. The data contain about 150,000 clones, 10% of them seen just once; the ten biggest clones take up around 0.48%. The source material was central memory CD4+ T cells from blood. The source is a young man with type 1 diabetes. Each CDR3 is given with its conserved first and last residue. D genes are given only for firm matches. Rows give clone size only sometimes, using once, few, many, or a class for an expanded clone.

TRBV7-9,.,TRBJ2-1,.,CASSTAPPSVNEQFF,TGTGCCAGCAGCACCGCTCCCCCTAGCGTCAATGAGCAGTTCTTC
TRBV7-3,TRBD1,TRBJ2-1,few,CASSIWGQTGNEQFF,TGTGCCAGCAGCATTTGGGGACAGACGGGTAATGAGCAGTTCTTC
TRBV29-1,.,TRBJ2-7,.,CSVAHSPDSDYEQYF,TGCAGCGTTGCCCATAGTCCCGATTCCGACTACGAGCAGTACTTC
TRBV27,.,TRBJ2-5,few,CASSFRVGETQYF,TGTGCCAGCAGTTTTCGGGTGGGAGAGACCCAGTACTTC
TRBV7-2,.,TRBJ2-1,few,CASSPDSTVDEQFF,TGTGCCAGCAGCCCCGATTCTACGGTCGATGAGCAGTTCTTC
TRBV5-1,.,TRBJ2-5,.,CASSLAGGGSGETQYF,TGCGCCAGCAGCTTGGCCGGCGGGGGCTCAGGGGAGACCCAGTACTTC
TRBV29-1,TRBD1,TRBJ2-1,.,CSVSGHTGQKSYNEQFF,TGCAGCGTCTCGGGGCACACGGGACAGAAATCCTACAATGAGCAGTTCTTC
TRBV29-1,.,TRBJ2-7,few,CSAGDTSYEQYF,TGCAGCGCTGGGGACACAAGCTACGAGCAGTACTTC
TRBV7-2,.,TRBJ2-1,few,CASSTTTSVEDEQFF,TGTGCCAGCAGCACCACGACTAGTGTTGAAGATGAGCAGTTCTTC
TRBV7-2,TRBD1,TRBJ2-5,few,CASSFKSGGSGETQYF,TGTGCCAGCAGCTTCAAATCAGGGGGAAGCGGAGAGACCCAGTACTTC
TRBV19,TRBD1,TRBJ2-7,few,CASSPGQVYEQYF,TGTGCCTCATCCCCGGGACAGGTCTACGAGCAGTACTTC
TRBV7-3,TRBD1,TRBJ1-2,.,CASSLSPGGFGYTF,TGTGCCAGCAGCTTAAGTCCAGGGGGCTTTGGCTACACCTTC
TRBV28,TRBD1,TRBJ2-1,few,CASSHRDRWFF,TGTGCCAGCAGTCATAGGGACAGGTGGTTCTTC
TRBV4-3,.,TRBJ2-7,few,CASSQDRWAGEQYF,TGCGCCAGCAGCCAAGATCGATGGGCGGGCGAGCAGTACTTC
TRBV7-9,TRBD2,TRBJ2-6,.,CASSIRAGAAGANVLTF,TGTGCCAGCAGCATACGAGCGGGAGCGGCTGGGGCCAACGTCCTGACTTTC
TRBV29-1,TRBD1,TRBJ2-2,few,CSVSTGVVAGELFF,TGCAGCGTATCGACAGGGGTTGTGGCCGGGGAGCTGTTTTTT
TRBV7-3,.,TRBJ2-3,.,CASSLTATDTQYF,TGTGCCAGCAGCTTAACGGCCACAGATACGCAGTATTTT
TRBV5-4,TRBD2,TRBJ2-1,.,CASRSGTRDEQFF,TGTGCCAGCAGATCCGGGACTAGAGATGAGCAGTTCTTC
TRBV6-6,TRBD1,TRBJ2-5,few,CASSWDRAQETQYF,TGTGCCAGCAGTTGGGACAGGGCCCAAGAGACCCAGTACTTC
TRBV6-5,TRBD2,TRBJ2-7,few,CASSRTSETYEQYF,TGTGCCAGCAGTCGGACTAGCGAGACCTACGAGCAGTACTTC
TRBV15,.,TRBJ2-5,.,CATSSPSGSARQETQYF,TGTGCCACCAGCAGCCCGTCTGGCAGCGCTCGTCAAGAGACCCAGTACTTC
TRBV6-7,TRBD2,TRBJ2-5,few,CASKVFGLVGRETQYF,TGTGCCAGCAAGGTTTTCGGACTAGTCGGGAGAGAGACCCAGTACTTC
TRBV25-1,.,TRBJ1-1,few,CASRERGTEAFF,TGTGCCAGCAGGGAAAGGGGCACTGAAGCTTTCTTT
TRBV28,TRBD2,TRBJ2-5,once,CASSGTSGKRETQYF,TGTGCCAGCAGTGGAACTAGCGGGAAACGCGAGACCCAGTACTTC
TRBV15,.,TRBJ2-5,.,CATSRERNRDQETQYF,TGTGCCACCAGCAGAGAAAGGAATCGGGACCAAGAGACCCAGTACTTC
TRBV21-1,.,TRBJ1-5,few,CASSRRLNQPQHF,TGTGCCAGCAGCAGGAGATTAAATCAGCCCCAGCATTTT
TRBV6-4,.,TRBJ2-1,.,CASSGGAENEQFF,TGTGCCAGCAGTGGGGGAGCTGAAAATGAGCAGTTCTTC
TRBV9,TRBD2,TRBJ2-5,.,CASSDGGRTETQYF,TGTGCCAGCAGCGATGGCGGGAGGACTGAGACCCAGTACTTC
TRBV20-1,.,TRBJ2-3,.,CSASGADTQYF,TGCAGTGCCTCTGGAGCAGATACGCAGTATTTT
TRBV6-1,.,TRBJ2-1,.,CASSAQGIEQFF,TGTGCCAGCAGTGCGCAGGGGATTGAGCAGTTCTTC
TRBV5-6,.,TRBJ1-2,.,CASSLGQASPYGYTF,TGTGCCAGCAGCTTGGGGCAGGCCAGCCCCTATGGCTACACCTTC
TRBV5-1,.,TRBJ2-7,.,CASSPGQGSYEQYF,TGCGCCAGCAGCCCTGGCCAGGGCTCCTACGAGCAGTACTTC
TRBV4-3,TRBD2,TRBJ2-1,few,CASSQLAGSSYNEQFF,TGCGCCAGCAGCCAGCTAGCGGGAAGCTCCTACAATGAGCAGTTCTTC
TRBV29-1,TRBD2,TRBJ2-5,many,CSGGLEETQYF,TGCAGCGGGGGACTAGAAGAGACCCAGTACTTC
TRBV7-9,TRBD1,TRBJ1-1,few,CASSAGQGTEAFF,TGTGCCAGCAGTGCCGGACAGGGCACTGAAGCTTTCTTT
TRBV18,TRBD2,TRBJ2-7,few,CASSPSGGQGLF,TGTGCCAGCTCACCATCGGGAGGCCAGGGTCTCTTC
TRBV5-1,.,TRBJ2-1,.,CARGALAGNEQFF,TGCGCCAGGGGGGCATTAGCAGGGAATGAGCAGTTCTTC
TRBV28,TRBD1,TRBJ1-4,.,CASSFGDRALSFF,TGTGCCAGCAGTTTCGGCGACAGGGCCCTATCCTTTTTT
TRBV28,.,TRBJ2-3,.,CASAWGPDTQYF,TGTGCCAGTGCTTGGGGGCCGGATACGCAGTATTTT
TRBV5-1,.,TRBJ1-1,few,CASSSTGMDTEAFF,TGCGCCAGCAGCTCGACAGGAATGGACACTGAAGCTTTCTTT
TRBV7-8,TRBD1,TRBJ1-2,.,CASSSPGTGGADYGYTF,TGTGCCAGCAGCTCTCCCGGGACAGGGGGCGCGGACTATGGCTACACCTTC
TRBV15,.,TRBJ1-1,.,CATSRILQGTEAFF,TGTGCCACCAGCAGGATATTACAGGGCACTGAAGCTTTCTTT
TRBV11-2,.,TRBJ1-1,few,CASSYGSGMNTEAFF,TGTGCCAGCAGCTACGGATCGGGAATGAACACTGAAGCTTTCTTT
TRBV28,TRBD2,TRBJ2-7,.,CASRITGGYEQYF,TGTGCCAGCAGGATCACCGGGGGGTACGAGCAGTACTTC
TRBV4-1,TRBD1,TRBJ1-2,few,CASSPTQGPYGYTF,TGCGCCAGCAGCCCTACACAGGGGCCCTATGGCTACACCTTC
TRBV5-1,TRBD1,TRBJ1-1,.,CASSSTLLDRGNTEAFF,TGCGCCAGCAGCTCTACACTTCTGGACAGGGGGAACACTGAAGCTTTCTTT
TRBV5-1,.,TRBJ1-5,few,CASSDSGGNQPQHF,TGCGCCAGCAGTGACAGCGGGGGAAATCAGCCCCAGCATTTT
TRBV7-6,.,TRBJ2-3,.,CASSPSWAGIRTSTDTQYF,TGTGCCAGCAGCCCGTCATGGGCGGGAATTAGGACTAGCACAGATACGCAGTATTTT
TRBV29-1,TRBD2,TRBJ2-7,.,CSVDTSGSGEQYF,TGCAGCGTGGATACTAGCGGGAGCGGCGAGCAGTACTTC
TRBV15,.,TRBJ2-5,.,CATSRDGTNQETQYF,TGTGCCACCAGCAGAGATGGAACTAATCAAGAGACCCAGTACTTC
TRBV7-9,.,TRBJ2-3,.,CASSLALTDADTQYF,TGTGCCAGCAGCTTAGCGCTAACAGACGCAGATACGCAGTATTTT
TRBV4-2,TRBD1,TRBJ1-2,.,CASSQGQGDGYTF,TGTGCCAGCAGCCAGGGACAGGGGGATGGCTACACCTTC
TRBV30,.,TRBJ2-7,.,CAWSNLGGREQYF,TGTGCCTGGAGTAACCTGGGGGGTCGCGAGCAGTACTTC
TRBV5-4,TRBD2,TRBJ2-3,few,CASSRGLDITDTQYF,TGTGCCAGCAGCAGAGGACTAGATATCACAGATACGCAGTATTTT
TRBV5-1,TRBD2,TRBJ2-7,.,CASTEAGGPLGGREQYF,TGCGCCAGCACGGAAGCGGGAGGGCCCTTGGGGGGTCGCGAGCAGTACTTC
TRBV28,.,TRBJ2-6,few,CASSHRQGYLFSGANVLTF,TGTGCCAGCAGTCACCGGCAGGGATACCTTTTCTCTGGGGCCAACGTCCTGACTTTC
TRBV11-3,TRBD2,TRBJ2-3,few,CASSQGLAGMTSTDTQYF,TGTGCCAGCAGCCAAGGACTAGCGGGAATGACTAGCACAGATACGCAGTATTTT
TRBV4-2,.,TRBJ2-1,.,CASSPLDTDNEQFF,TGTGCCAGCAGCCCCTTAGACACAGACAATGAGCAGTTCTTC